This T cell receptor beta chain stems from a study of tumor-infiltrating lymphocytes in primary liver carcinoma. Total RNA (around 510 ng) served as template for TCR beta cDNA synthesis primed by a constant-region primer. Library construction for TCR beta comprised three nested multiplex PCR rounds performed with slightly modified ARM-PCR. The first two PCR rounds used TRBV1-TRBV30 forward primers with a C-beta reverse primer, nine to eleven cycles each. TCRdb passed the multiplex PCR reads through MiXCR, listing each CDR3 protein once. This sample has 330,000 or so distinct CDR3 sequences, with 65% found just once. Both blood RNA, taken from unsorted whole blood, and germline DNA were extracted. CDR1 is SGHAT, CDR2 FQNNGV, per germline. The CDR3 length is 16 residues. With respect to this clonotype: One end of the junction varies from germline; a read error may be responsible.

Source material: peripheral blood. The source is a man between 35 and 55 years old with primary liver carcinoma and hepatitis B virus infection. This chain connects TRBV11-2 to TRBJ2-2; maybe TRBD2 (5 bases). The CDR3 loop is CASSLKVDANTGELLF. The DNA for the CDR3 is TGTGCCAGCAGCTTAAAGGTTGATGCGAACACCGGGGAGCTGTTATTT.